This paragraph reports one TCR beta chain. Its antigen remains unknown. The data originate from a study of a mutant IDH1 vaccine in newly diagnosed glioma. Study at large: Patients' prior therapy spanned radiotherapy, temozolomide, or both; most underwent both. Study observations and caveats: It was roughly 93% of patients that developed vaccine-induced immune responses. Variations in leading peripheral T cell clonotypes appeared to have no connection with pseudoprogression.

Stated time point: baseline, week 1 (first vaccination visit). Treatment reported: pre-vaccination baseline after standard-of-care therapy. Generated by immunoSEQ multiplex PCR, the TCRdb table keeps only in-frame clones and is missing some. The table records some 23,000 clones, 93% of them present only once. Trimming stripped 6 bases from V and 6 bases from J, with 20 bases between. Germline CDR1 reads MNHEY; CDR2 reads SVGAGI. The CDR3 length is 15 residues. The origin of this receptor is a middle-aged man with glioma. Here the sequenced sample was PBMCs, taken from a glioma patient treated with radiotherapy, temozolomide or both. The rearrangement uses TRBV6-5 and TRBJ1-1; D ambiguous. CDR3 nucleotides: TGTGCCAGCAGCCGTAGACGGCTACCTAACGCTGAAGCTTTCTTT. It translates to CASSRRRLPNAEAFF.